The 32 T cell receptor beta chains below come from one sample, sequenced in a study of OX40 agonist ivuxolimab in advanced cancers. Repertoires were generated with immunoSEQ multiplex PCR, while TCRdb's copy carries only in-frame clones and drops some. The sample carries more than 75,000 clones, 84% recorded once. The material was CD4+ or CD8+ T cells sorted from blood, obtained in a trial of the OX40 agonist ivuxolimab. These TCRs come from an adult with an advanced solid tumor such as melanoma, head and neck, liver or kidney cancer.

The chain combines TRBV14 with TRBJ1-2; D gene uncertain. CDR1 SGHDN and CDR2 FVKESK come from the germline V gene. The CDR3 sequence is 15 residues long. The V end lost 0 bases, the J end lost 8 bases, and 16 bases lay between the germline ends. CDR3 loop: CASSQDRDSYGGYTF. The CDR3 DNA reads as TGTGCCAGCAGCCAAGATCGTGATTCCTATGGGGGCTACACCTTC.

The chain carries TRBV18 and TRBJ1-3, with D possibly matching TRBD1 (5 bases). Trimming removed 2 bases from V and 4 bases from J, with 15 bases in between. Germline CDR1 is KGHSH and CDR2 is LQKENI. CDR3 length: 16 amino acids. The CDR3 nucleotides read TGTGCCAGCTCACCAGATTACGGAGGGGCCGGAAACACCATATATTTT. Translation: CASSPDYGGAGNTIYF.

The chain employs TRBV5-1 and TRBJ2-5; D unresolved. The ends were cut back, 7 bases at V and 4 bases at J, with 8 bases in the middle. CDR3 length: 11 amino acids. Germline CDR1 and CDR2: SGHRS and YFSETQ. DNA for the CDR3: TGCGCCAGCCAGGCCCGAGAGACCCAGTACTTC. Residues: CASQARETQYF.

V usage is TRBV15 and J usage is TRBJ2-2, with D unresolved. V was trimmed by 0 bases and J by 6 bases, leaving 5 bases between them. The CDR3 totals 13 residues. Germline-derived CDR1 and CDR2 are LNHNV and YYDKDF (reference sequence). The CDR3 nucleotides read TGTGCCACCAGCAGAGAAATCTCCGGGGAGCTGTTTTTT. Translating it yields CATSREISGELFF. Using reference TRBV15 and TRBJ2-2 for the parts outside the CDR3, the full variable domain is DAMVIQNPRYQVTQFGKPVTLSCSQTLNHNVMYWYQQKSSQAPKLLFHYYDKDFNNEADTPDNFQSRRPNTSFCFLDIRSPGLGDTAMYLCATSREISGELFFGEGSRLTVL.

This chain connects TRBV5-1 to TRBJ2-2; D may be TRBD2 (7 bases). From germline, CDR1 is SGHRS and CDR2 YFSETQ. Trimming stripped 2 bases from V and 6 bases from J, with 14 bases between. The CDR3 has 15 amino acids. This CDR3 reads CASSFQGGGSGELFF. CDR3 coding DNA: TGCGCCAGCAGCTTTCAGGGAGGGGGATCCGGGGAGCTGTTTTTT.

V is TRBV7-9 and J is TRBJ2-7; D not resolved. Germline V gives CDR1 SEHNR, CDR2 FQNEAQ (reference sequence). The CDR3 length is 14 residues. The V end lost 1 base, the J end lost 6 bases, and 13 bases lay between the germline ends. CDR3 region: CASSLGVGLLEQYF. CDR3 nucleotide sequence: TGTGCCAGCAGCTTAGGGGTTGGCTTACTCGAGCAGTACTTC.

J is TRBJ2-7 and V is TRBV7-8, with TRBD1 matching over 9 bases. The J segment lost 0 bases and the V segment lost 0 bases, leaving 9 bases of the junction unmatched. CDR1 is SGHVS, CDR2 FQNEAQ, per germline. This CDR3 has 18 residues. The DNA of the CDR3 is TGTGCCAGCAGCTTAGCCTTATCCGGGACAGGGAGCTCCTACGAGCAGTACTTC. Translating it yields CASSLALSGTGSSYEQYF.

The chain joins TRBV27 to TRBJ2-1; D possibly corresponds to TRBD2 (5 bases). Germline CDR1 and CDR2: MNHEY and SMNVEV (reference sequence). V was cut by 5 bases and J by 1 base, with 12 bases left in between. There are 15 residues in the CDR3. DNA of the CDR3: TGTGCCAGCAGTCCCCCGGTAGCGTCCTACAATGAGCAGTTCTTC. This encodes CASSPPVASYNEQFF.

In this sample, this clone turned up once. This chain joins TRBV2 and TRBJ2-3, with D perhaps given as TRBD1 or TRBD2 (5 bases each). CDR1 and CDR2 (germline): SNHLY, FYNNEI. Trimming removed 6 bases from V and 6 bases from J, with 13 bases in between. The CDR3 length is 13 residues. CDR3: CASRPGTVDTQYF. As DNA, the CDR3 is TGTGCCAGCAGGCCAGGGACGGTGGATACGCAGTATTTT.

V and J are TRBV6-5 and TRBJ2-7, with 9 bases matching TRBD2. The V segment lost 8 bases and the J segment 2 bases; nucleotides outside the gene matches: 7. CDR1 MNHEY and CDR2 SVGAGI come from the germline V gene. This CDR3 is built from 14 residues. CDR3 sequence reads: CASRVAGGPYEQYF. The DNA for the CDR3 is TGTGCCAGCCGCGTCGCGGGGGGGCCCTACGAGCAGTACTTC.

The chain uses TRBV2 and TRBJ2-7, with 7 bases fitting TRBD1. Germline trimming cut 8 bases from V and 6 bases from J; bases unmatched to any gene: 4. CDR1 is SNHLY, CDR2 FYNNEI, per germline. CDR3 length: 11 amino acids. The CDR3 reads CASRQGFEQYF. The CDR3 DNA is TGTGCCAGCCGACAGGGTTTCGAGCAGTACTTC.

J is TRBJ2-7 and V is TRBV5-4; 9 bases are shared with TRBD1. With V trimmed by 4 bases and J by 4 bases, 6 bases remained unmatched. Germline V gene sequence: CDR1 SGHNT, CDR2 YYREEE (reference sequence). The CDR3 loop spans 14 amino acids. The CDR3 loop reads CASSTGQGVYEQYF. Written as DNA, the CDR3 is TGTGCCAGCAGCACGGGACAGGGTGTTTACGAGCAGTACTTC.

A single count supports this clone. This CDR3 is CASSVGSGERGTQYF. The CDR3 nucleotides read TGTGCCAGCAGCGTTGGGTCAGGGGAGAGGGGTACGCAGTATTTT. The chain links TRBV9 to TRBJ2-3; D possibly corresponds to TRBD1 (6 bases). The CDR3 has 15 amino acids. CDR1 SGDLS and CDR2 YYNGEE come from the germline V gene. Deletions cut 2 bases from V and 8 bases from J, with 18 bases between.

V gene TRBV4-3 combines with J gene TRBJ2-3; possible D gene TRBD2, 7 bases. Trimming pared 4 bases from V and 6 bases from J, leaving 17 bases between. The germline gives CDR1 LGHNA, CDR2 YSLEER. CDR3 length: 15 amino acids. CDR3 region: CASSPSTGGRDTQYF. CDR3 bases: TGCGCCAGCAGCCCTTCTACGGGGGGCCGCGATACGCAGTATTTT.

This chain links TRBV2 with TRBJ2-5, with D hard to call. In germline, CDR1 is SNHLY, CDR2 FYNNEI. The CDR3 sequence is 12 residues long. V was clipped by 4 bases and J by 2 bases, with 5 bases between them. As DNA, the CDR3 is TGTGCCAGCAGTGTTGGTCAAGAGACCCAGTACTTC. Amino acid sequence: CASSVGQETQYF.

The chain is built from TRBV11-3 and TRBJ2-1; 7 bases fit TRBD1. Germline CDR1 is SGHNT and CDR2 is YENEEA. The length of the CDR3 is 15 residues. With V trimmed by 4 bases and J by 2 bases, 5 bases remained unmatched. This CDR3 reads CASSSDRAPYNEQFF. For the CDR3, the DNA is TGTGCCAGCAGCTCAGACAGGGCCCCCTACAATGAGCAGTTCTTC.

The rearrangement uses TRBV7-2 and TRBJ2-5, with 8 bases that match TRBD1. The CDR3 is made up of 16 amino acids. After removal of 3 bases from V and 3 bases from J, the junction contained 9 bases not matched to a gene. Germline CDR1 and CDR2: SGHTA and FQGNSA. The CDR3 reads CASSFLQGVGKETQYF. The CDR3, as DNA: TGTGCCAGCAGCTTTCTACAGGGGGTAGGGAAAGAGACCCAGTACTTC.

The chain recombines TRBV9 with TRBJ2-3, with D unresolved. Trimming shortened V by 3 bases and J by 6 bases, and 5 bases separated the two germline ends. The germline CDR1 and CDR2 sequences are SGDLS and YYNGEE. This CDR3 is 11 amino acids long. The CDR3 coding sequence is TGTGCCAGCAGCGCCTACGATACGCAGTATTTT. Translation gives CASSAYDTQYF.

The chain employs TRBV4-1 and TRBJ2-5; unclear D gene. CDR3 length equals 16 residues. V lost 4 bases to trimming and J lost 2 bases, with 17 bases between them. Per the germline V gene, CDR1 is MGHRA and CDR2 is YSYEKL. CDR3 region: CASSLPTGFPQETQYF. The CDR3 nucleotides read TGCGCCAGCAGCCTTCCAACCGGCTTCCCTCAAGAGACCCAGTACTTC.

This CDR3 reads CASSPSGGNEQFF. The CDR3 bases are TGTGCCAGCTCACCAAGCGGGGGCAATGAGCAGTTCTTC. This sequence joins TRBV18 and TRBJ2-1; 8 positions match TRBD2. Germline V gene sequence: CDR1 KGHSH, CDR2 LQKENI. V dropped 2 bases and J dropped 6; count of bases not matched to a gene: 0. CDR3 length: 13 residues.

The chain links TRBV27 to TRBJ1-2; a weak D match, TRBD1 (5 bases). CDR1 is MNHEY, CDR2 SMNVEV, per germline (reference sequence). This CDR3 is built from 14 residues. V gave up 3 bases and J gave up 5 bases, with 13 bases separating them. In DNA, the CDR3 is TGTGCCAGCAGTTTTACCGGGACGGGGTATGGCTACACCTTC. Translating it yields CASSFTGTGYGYTF.

This clone showed up just a few times. This rearrangement joins TRBV6-5 to TRBJ1-3; 9 nucleotides line up with TRBD1. The CDR3 has 15 amino acids. Germline V gene lookup returns CDR1 MNHEY and CDR2 SVGAGI. The J segment lost 8 bases and the V segment lost 6 bases, leaving 11 bases of the junction unmatched. CDR3 in amino acids: CASSSGTGRGYTIYF. CDR3 coding DNA: TGTGCCAGCAGCTCCGGGACAGGGAGGGGGTACACCATATATTTT.

V usage is TRBV7-3 and J usage is TRBJ2-2; 7 nucleotides agree with TRBD1. With V trimmed by 5 bases and J by 1 base, 4 bases remained unmatched. The germline V gene encodes CDR1 SGHTA and CDR2 FQGTGA. The CDR3 consists of 15 residues. The chain's CDR3 is CASSPRTGNTGELFF. In DNA, the CDR3 is TGTGCCAGCAGCCCCCGGACAGGGAACACCGGGGAGCTGTTTTTT. The variable domain in full, with the rest retrieved from reference TRBV7-3 and TRBJ2-2, is GAGVSQTPSNKVTEKGKYVELRCDPISGHTALYWYRQSLGQGPEFLIYFQGTGAADDSGLPNDRFFAVRPEGSVSTLKIQRTERGDSAVYLCASSPRTGNTGELFFGEGSRLTVL.

Only one count was recorded for this clone. V is TRBV28 and J is TRBJ2-3; D is unclear. Trimming cost V 5 bases and J 4 bases, with 7 bases left between them. The CDR3 loop spans 12 amino acids. Germline assignment: CDR1 MDHEN and CDR2 SYDVKM. CDR3 region: CASSTLSDTQYF. The CDR3 bases are TGTGCCAGCAGTACCCTTTCAGATACGCAGTATTTT.

The chain employs TRBV5-4 and TRBJ2-5; the match to TRBD2 covers 8 bases. The CDR3 extends over 16 amino acids. J lost 2 bases, V lost 0 bases, and 6 bases had no gene match. In germline, CDR1 is SGHNT, CDR2 YYREEE (reference sequence). CDR3 nucleotide sequence: TGTGCCAGCAGCTTGGATGGCGGGGGGAAGCAAGAGACCCAGTACTTC. Translation gives CASSLDGGGKQETQYF.

The genes are TRBV27 and TRBJ1-3; no clear D. The CDR3 extends over 13 amino acids. Between the trimmed V and J ends, which lost 2 bases and 4 bases, there was a span of 6 bases. CDR1 and CDR2 from the germline V gene are MNHEY and SMNVEV (reference sequence). The CDR3 protein is CASSLSRGNTIYF. As DNA, the CDR3 is TGTGCCAGCAGTTTAAGCAGGGGAAACACCATATATTTT.

The chain employs TRBV11-3 and TRBJ1-1; D gene uncertain. Germline V CDR1 and CDR2: SGHNT, YENEEA. Trimming cost V 0 bases and J 1 base, with 21 bases left between them. The CDR3 extends over 19 amino acids. The CDR3 sequence: CASSLDSIKVGGPNTEAFF. The CDR3 region has the DNA TGTGCCAGCAGCTTAGATTCAATCAAGGTTGGAGGACCGAACACTGAAGCTTTCTTT.

V and J are TRBV10-2 and TRBJ1-6, with D maybe TRBD1 (5 bases). Germline CDR1 reads WSHSY; CDR2 reads SAAADI. V lost 1 base, J lost 3 bases, and 10 bases lay in between. CDR3 length: 16 residues. The CDR3 coding sequence is TGCGCCAGCAGTGAGTTACAGGCGTACTATAATTCACCCCTCCACTTT. It encodes CASSELQAYYNSPLHF.

The chain couples TRBV4-3 to TRBJ2-3; D is possibly TRBD2 (6 bases). V was clipped by 4 bases and J by 0 bases, with 11 bases between them. The CDR3 totals 15 residues. CDR1 is LGHNA, CDR2 YSLEER, per germline. CDR3 in amino acids: CASSRARGSTDTQYF. CDR3 bases: TGCGCCAGCAGCCGCGCTCGGGGGAGCACAGATACGCAGTATTTT.

CDR3 coding DNA: TGTGCCAGCAGTGGGGTCCTAGCGGGGGGGAAGTATTTT. It is translated as CASSGVLAGGKYF. The rearrangement uses TRBV2 and TRBJ2-3, with 12 nucleotides matching TRBD2. The CDR3 loop spans 13 amino acids. Unmatched junction bases numbered 6, after V lost 4 bases and J lost 13 bases. Per germline, CDR1 SNHLY and CDR2 FYNNEI.

The chain uses TRBV19 and TRBJ1-6; D gene unclear. The CDR3 length is 17 residues. Trimming took off 4 bases at V and 4 bases at J, with 17 bases between the two ends. Germline V lookup: CDR1 LNHDA, CDR2 SQIVND (reference sequence). The CDR3 sequence is CASSTATSTRYNSPLHF. The CDR3 nucleotides read TGTGCCAGTAGTACAGCCACGTCAACCCGTTATAATTCACCCCTCCACTTT.

The chain combines TRBV2 with TRBJ1-1; tentatively, D is TRBD1 (6 bases). The CDR3 runs 14 residues. Trimming removed 6 bases from V and 7 bases from J, with 18 bases in between. Germline values: CDR1 SNHLY, CDR2 FYNNEI. The CDR3 DNA sequence: TGTGCCAGCAGCTTACAGGGCCCAGCGCTTGAAGCTTTCTTT. This gives the protein CASSLQGPALEAFF.